A selection of T cell receptor beta chains follows, all from one sample in a study of blood T cells in healthy people across ages. TCRdb itself ran the 5' RACE reads through MiXCR, one entry per CDR3 protein. The table lists 650,000 to 1,000,000 distinct CDR3 sequences, 30% to 45% of them singletons. The sample was blood. These receptors were obtained from a man in his late teens or twenties in good health. Both conserved end residues are part of each CDR3. The D gene is left open where the match is weak. Clone size appears in some rows only: once, few, many, or a class for an expanded clone.

V gene	clone size	D gene	J gene	CDR3 DNA	CDR3 protein
TRBV5-6	NA	NA	TRBJ1-2	TGTGCCAGCAGCGGGGGGACACGCTATTATGGCTGCACCTTC	CASSGGTRYYGCTF
TRBV4-1	NA	TRBD1	TRBJ1-4	TGCGCCAGCAGCCAAGATCAGGGGGGAAATGAAAAACTGTTTTTT	CASSQDQGGNEKLFF
TRBV7-2	few	NA	TRBJ1-1	TGTGCCAGCAGCTTGGACGTCGCCGAAGCTTTCTTT	CASSLDVAEAFF
TRBV20-1	NA	TRBD1	TRBJ2-1	TGCAGTGCTGAGGACAGGAGAGGTGGCAATGAGCAGTTCTTC	CSAEDRRGGNEQFF
TRBV5-1	NA	TRBD1	TRBJ2-7	TGCGCCAGCAGCTTAGGGGGCTCCATCTACGAGCAGTACTTC	CASSLGGSIYEQYF
TRBV10-3	NA	NA	TRBJ2-5	TGTGCCATCAGTGATTCCCAGGGCACGACGAAGACCCAGTACTTC	CAISDSQGTTKTQYF
TRBV20-1	NA	TRBD1	TRBJ1-1	TGCAGTGCTAGATCGACAGGGGGGGCAGCTTTCTTT	CSARSTGGAAFF
TRBV6-5	few	NA	TRBJ2-1	TGTGCCAGCACTACGGACTACTCAAGGAGGGGAAATGAGCAGTTCTTC	CASTTDYSRRGNEQFF
TRBV27	NA	NA	TRBJ2-7	TGTGCCAGCAGTTTCATCGCTGATCCCGGTACTGGGAATGAGCAGTACTTC	CASSFIADPGTGNEQYF
TRBV2	few	NA	TRBJ1-5	TGTGCCAGCAGCGGACGGGACAATCAGCCCCAGCATTTT	CASSGRDNQPQHF
TRBV20-1	many	TRBD2	TRBJ2-1	TGCAGTGCTAGAGAGTTGGGGACTAGCGGGTACAGTGAGCAGTTCTTC	CSARELGTSGYSEQFF
TRBV29-1	NA	NA	TRBJ2-5	TGCAGCGTAAGACAAATAGCCGTTGGGACGCAGTACTTC	CSVRQIAVGTQYF
TRBV20-1	NA	NA	TRBJ2-3	TGCAGTGCCAACAGGGGAGGCACAGATACGCGGTATTTT	CSANRGGTDTRYF
TRBV27	many	NA	TRBJ2-5	TGTGCCAGCAGCCCTCTTGGAGAGACCCAGTACTTC	CASSPLGETQYF
TRBV6-6	NA	NA	TRBJ1-1	TGTGCCAGCAGTTACGCGCAGGGGTATGTAGCTTTCTTT	CASSYAQGYVAFF
TRBV20-1	few	NA	TRBJ1-2	TGCAGTGCTAGAGACCTAGACACGTTTCTATGGAGCTACACCTTC	CSARDLDTFLWSYTF
TRBV28	NA	NA	TRBJ2-3	TGTGCCAGCAGTTGGGAAATAGCGTTCACAGATACGCAGTATTTT	CASSWEIAFTDTQYF
TRBV6-2/TRBV6-3	few	NA	TRBJ2-3	TGTGCCAGCAGCTCGGGACCGCCAAGGGATACGCAGTATTTT	CASSSGPPRDTQYF
TRBV3-1	NA	TRBD1	TRBJ2-4	TGTGCCAGCAGCCAGGACAGGGGGTCGTTCATTCAGTACTTC	CASSQDRGSFIQYF
TRBV4-2	few	NA	TRBJ1-2	TGTGCCAGCAGCACCCGCGACAGCGCTAACTATGGCTACACCTTC	CASSTRDSANYGYTF
TRBV5-6	NA	NA	TRBJ2-1	TGTACCAGCAGCACTAGCTCCCCAGGACATGAGCAGTTCTTC	CTSSTSSPGHEQFF
TRBV6-6	NA	TRBD2	TRBJ2-5	TGTGCCAGCACCGGGGGGGTAGAAGAGACCCAGTACTTC	CASTGGVEETQYF
TRBV9	NA	TRBD2	TRBJ2-7	TGTGCCAGCAGCTCCAGCCCCTGGCCTAGCGGAAGCGAGCAGTACTTC	CASSSSPWPSGSEQYF
TRBV5-6	few	NA	TRBJ2-1	TGTGCCAGCAGCTTGAGAGGGACTCAGATAGTCAATGAGCAGTTCTTC	CASSLRGTQIVNEQFF
TRBV5-1	few	NA	TRBJ2-3	TGCGCCAGCACCTCACTGGCGGGCGTTACTAGCACAGATACGCAGTATTTT	CASTSLAGVTSTDTQYF
TRBV10-3	many	TRBD1	TRBJ2-5	TGTGCCAGTACAGGGGAAGGGGAGACCCAGTACTTC	CASTGEGETQYF
TRBV6-1	NA	TRBD2	TRBJ2-5	TGTGCCAGCAGTCGAAGACTAGCGGGGTCCAAAGAGACCCAGTACTTC	CASSRRLAGSKETQYF
TRBV2	NA	NA	TRBJ2-2	TGTGCCAGCAGTGACCCAGCGAACACCGGGGAGCTGTTTTTT	CASSDPANTGELFF
TRBV12-3/TRBV12-4	few	TRBD1	TRBJ1-4	TGTGCCAGCAGTCGGACAGGATATAATGAAAAACTGTTTTTT	CASSRTGYNEKLFF
TRBV12-3/TRBV12-4	NA	NA	TRBJ2-5	TGTGCCAGCAGTCCGCGCCAGCGACCGCAGTACTTC	CASSPRQRPQYF
TRBV20-1	NA	TRBD2	TRBJ2-7	TGCAGTGCTAGTCTAGCGGGGGGGCAATTGGGAGAGCAGTACTTC	CSASLAGGQLGEQYF
TRBV24-1	medium-sized	NA	TRBJ2-3	TGTGCCACCAGTGATTTGGAGTTCCCGGGGCGCACAGATACGCAGTATTTT	CATSDLEFPGRTDTQYF
TRBV30	NA	NA	TRBJ1-5	TGTGCCTGGAGTCTTGGACACTCGGTCAATCAGCCCCAGCATTTT	CAWSLGHSVNQPQHF
TRBV2	few	NA	TRBJ1-2	TGTGCCAGCACGCCAGGTTTGAGAGGCTACACCTTC	CASTPGLRGYTF
TRBV6-5	few	NA	TRBJ1-1	TGTGCCAGCAGTTACTTCGGCAGGTCGAACACTGAAGCTTTCTTT	CASSYFGRSNTEAFF
TRBV7-2	many	NA	TRBJ2-3	TGTGCCAGCAGCTCCAATCGTGATACGCAGTATTTT	CASSSNRDTQYF
TRBV2	few	TRBD1	TRBJ1-1	TGTGCCAGCGTCCGGGACAGGAACACTGAAGCTTTCTTT	CASVRDRNTEAFF
TRBV2	few	NA	TRBJ2-5	TGTGCCAGCAGTAGAACAGGGCTACAGACCCAGTACTTC	CASSRTGLQTQYF
TRBV5-1	once	TRBD1	TRBJ1-6	TGCGCCAGCAGCTATACCAGACAGGGGAGCTCACCCCTCCACTTT	CASSYTRQGSSPLHF
TRBV5-6	NA	TRBD1	TRBJ2-5	TGTGCCAGCAGCCCTGCCGGGACAGGGGAGACCCAGTACTTC	CASSPAGTGETQYF
TRBV20-1	few	TRBD1	TRBJ2-3	TGCAGTGCTCAACCCCCCACAAACTTCCAGGGGGCCCGAGATACGCAGTATTTT	CSAQPPTNFQGARDTQYF
TRBV10-3	few	NA	TRBJ1-2	TGTGCCATCAGTGATAGGTTATCTAACTATGGCTACACCTTC	CAISDRLSNYGYTF
TRBV2	NA	TRBD2	TRBJ2-1	TGTGCCAGCATGGGACTAGCGGGGGTTGAGCAGTTCTTC	CASMGLAGVEQFF
TRBV28	NA	TRBD2	TRBJ2-7	TGTGCCAGCAGGGGGACTAGCGGGAGCCTCTCCTACGAGCAGTACTTC	CASRGTSGSLSYEQYF
TRBV20-1	few	NA	TRBJ1-6	TGCAGTGCTCCCAGCGGGACATCAAATTCACCCCTCCACTTT	CSAPSGTSNSPLHF
TRBV5-1	NA	NA	TRBJ1-5	TGCGCCAGCAGCTTGGGGGGCGGGGGCCCGATTCAGCCCCAGCATTTT	CASSLGGGGPIQPQHF
TRBV20-1	many	NA	TRBJ2-1	TGCAGTGCTAGAGACGGGGAAAGGGGCTCCTACAATGAGCAGTTCTTC	CSARDGERGSYNEQFF
TRBV27	NA	NA	TRBJ1-2	TGTGCCAGCAGTTTCCAGGGGCTTGATGGCTACACCTTC	CASSFQGLDGYTF
TRBV20-1	NA	NA	TRBJ1-1	TGCAGTGCTAGCGCCCAGGGGCTTCGAACTGAAGCTTTCTTT	CSASAQGLRTEAFF
TRBV29-1	few	NA	TRBJ2-7	TGCAGCGTTGGGTACTGGGGGACGACCTCCTACGAGCAGTACTTC	CSVGYWGTTSYEQYF
TRBV29-1	few	NA	TRBJ2-5	TGCAGCGTTTCAAGGAGGCTGGGGCAAGAGACCCAGTACTTC	CSVSRRLGQETQYF
TRBV7-9	NA	TRBD1	TRBJ2-1	TGTGCCAGCAGCACCCGACAGGGGCTCTACAATGAGCAGTTCTTC	CASSTRQGLYNEQFF
TRBV7-2	NA	TRBD2	TRBJ2-7	TGTGCCAGCAGCGTAGATCGGGGGGACCAGTACTTC	CASSVDRGDQYF
TRBV5-5	NA	NA	TRBJ1-4	TGTGCCAGCAGGAGGAGTCGGGCTAATGAAAAACTGTTTTTT	CASRRSRANEKLFF
TRBV11-2	NA	NA	TRBJ2-3	TGTGCCAGCAGCTTTCGAGATACGCGGTATTTT	CASSFRDTRYF
TRBV7-2	NA	TRBD1	TRBJ2-1	TGTGCCAGCACCACGGGACAGGGAGCGATTGAGCAGTTCTTC	CASTTGQGAIEQFF
TRBV5-1	few	NA	TRBJ1-6	TGCGCCAGCACCCCGACAGTGGATAATTCACCCCTCCACTTT	CASTPTVDNSPLHF
TRBV6-2/TRBV6-3	few	NA	TRBJ1-2	TGTGCCAGCAGTTACCCTGGGACGGAACTCTATGGCTACACCTTC	CASSYPGTELYGYTF
TRBV12-3/TRBV12-4	few	TRBD1	TRBJ1-1	TGTGCCAGCAGTTTACAGCCAGGGGGCACTGAAGCTTTCTTT	CASSLQPGGTEAFF
TRBV6-5	few	NA	TRBJ1-1	TGTGCCAGCAGTTACGGGGGACGTGCCACTGAAGCTTTCTTT	CASSYGGRATEAFF